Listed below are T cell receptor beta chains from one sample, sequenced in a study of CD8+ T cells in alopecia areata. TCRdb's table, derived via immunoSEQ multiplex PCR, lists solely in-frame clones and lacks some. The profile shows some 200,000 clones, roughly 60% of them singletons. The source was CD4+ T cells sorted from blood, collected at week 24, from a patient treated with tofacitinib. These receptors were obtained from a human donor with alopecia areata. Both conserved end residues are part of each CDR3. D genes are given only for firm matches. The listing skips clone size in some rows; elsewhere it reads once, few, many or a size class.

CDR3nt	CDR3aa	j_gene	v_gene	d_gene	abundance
TGTGCCAGCAGTTGGACAGGGGGGAAGACCCAGTACTTC	CASSWTGGKTQYF	TRBJ2-5	TRBV25-1	TRBD1	few
TGCGCCAGCAGCTTGGCTTGGAACACCGGGGAGCTGTTTTTT	CASSLAWNTGELFF	TRBJ2-2	TRBV5-1	NA	NA
TGCGCCAGCAGCACACTAGCGGGTACCTCCACAGATACGCAGTATTTT	CASSTLAGTSTDTQYF	TRBJ2-3	TRBV5-1	TRBD2	NA
TGTGCCAGCAGCGTCCAGGGGTTCACTAATGAAAAACTGTTTTTT	CASSVQGFTNEKLFF	TRBJ1-4	TRBV9	NA	NA
TGCGCCAGCAGCCAAGACGTCGGTGGCTACGAGCAGTACTTC	CASSQDVGGYEQYF	TRBJ2-7	TRBV4-3	NA	NA
TGTGCCAGCAGCTTTAGACGGGAGGTCGAGACCCAGTACTTC	CASSFRREVETQYF	TRBJ2-5	TRBV7-2	TRBD2	NA
TGTGCCTGGAGTCGGCTAGCGGGAGTCTATGAGCAGTTCTTC	CAWSRLAGVYEQFF	TRBJ2-1	TRBV30	TRBD2	NA
TGTGCCAGCAGCGGACTAGCGATGACAGATACGCAGTATTTT	CASSGLAMTDTQYF	TRBJ2-3	TRBV27	TRBD2	NA
TGTGCCAGTGGACTAGCGGGAGAGGAGACCCAGTACTTC	CASGLAGEETQYF	TRBJ2-5	TRBV2	TRBD2	NA
TGTGCCAGCAGCCCGGCGGGCTCGAACACCGGGGAGCTGTTTTTT	CASSPAGSNTGELFF	TRBJ2-2	TRBV9	NA	few
TGCGCCAGCAGCCAAGTCCGACCGCCAACTAGCGGGATAAGAGATACGCAGTATTTT	CASSQVRPPTSGIRDTQYF	TRBJ2-3	TRBV4-1	TRBD2	NA
TGCGCCAGCAGCCAAGATCAGGAAGGAAATGGCTACACCTTC	CASSQDQEGNGYTF	TRBJ1-2	TRBV4-1	NA	few
TGTGCCACAAATCTTGCCGGCGAGCAGTACTTC	CATNLAGEQYF	TRBJ2-7	TRBV10-3	NA	NA
TGTGCCAGCAGCTTAGGCGTAGCGGGGGTATACAATGAGCAGTTCTTC	CASSLGVAGVYNEQFF	TRBJ2-1	TRBV11-2	TRBD2	NA
TGTGCCAGCAGCCCCCAGACAGTTGCCGAAAAACTGTTTTTT	CASSPQTVAEKLFF	TRBJ1-4	TRBV4-2	NA	NA
TGCAGCGTTGAACCCCGCCGGTTAGCGGGGATCACAGATACGCAGTATTTT	CSVEPRRLAGITDTQYF	TRBJ2-3	TRBV29-1	TRBD2	few
TGTGCCAGCAGCCAGACATTAGGGACCCAGTACTTC	CASSQTLGTQYF	TRBJ2-5	TRBV7-2	NA	NA
TGTGCCAGCAAGGGCCAAAGGCAGCCCCAGCATTTT	CASKGQRQPQHF	TRBJ1-5	TRBV2	NA	few
TGCAGCGTTGTACAGGACACCCCGAAAGGTGAAGCTTTCTTT	CSVVQDTPKGEAFF	TRBJ1-1	TRBV29-1	NA	NA
TGTGCCAGCAGTTCACTAGCGGGAGGTAGCTACACCGGGGAGCTGTTTTTT	CASSSLAGGSYTGELFF	TRBJ2-2	TRBV9	TRBD2	NA
TGCGCCAGCAGCCCCCGGACAGGGGGGAATGAGCAGTTCTTC	CASSPRTGGNEQFF	TRBJ2-1	TRBV4-3	TRBD1	NA
TGTGCCAGCAGCCAAGAGAGGGGGCTGGGCTACACCTTC	CASSQERGLGYTF	TRBJ1-2	TRBV4-2	TRBD1	few
TGTGCCAGCAGCCCTCTGACAGGCTCCTCTGGGGCCAACGTCCTGACTTTC	CASSPLTGSSGANVLTF	TRBJ2-6	TRBV7-2	NA	once
TGTGCCAGCAGCTTAGCCTTAGAGGTGGCGACCCAGTACTTC	CASSLALEVATQYF	TRBJ2-5	TRBV7-2	NA	NA
TGTGCCAGCAGTGAATATGGGGACAGAGCCATATACGGCTACACCTTC	CASSEYGDRAIYGYTF	TRBJ1-2	TRBV25-1	TRBD1	NA
TGTGCCAGCATGGGTACGGCCGCGTTTGGGGAGCAGTACTTC	CASMGTAAFGEQYF	TRBJ2-7	TRBV2	NA	NA
TGTGCCAGCAGCTTGGGGGCGGGAGGAGAGACCCAGTACTTC	CASSLGAGGETQYF	TRBJ2-5	TRBV5-4	TRBD2	NA
TGTGCCATCAGTGAGTCATGGAACACTGAAGCTTTCTTT	CAISESWNTEAFF	TRBJ1-1	TRBV10-3	NA	NA
TGTGCCAGCCGTGACAGGGGGGCAGATACGCAGTATTTT	CASRDRGADTQYF	TRBJ2-3	TRBV6-6	TRBD1	NA
TGTGCCAGCTCACCACTGGGACAGGAAATGAGTGAGCAGTTCTTC	CASSPLGQEMSEQFF	TRBJ2-1	TRBV18	TRBD1	few
TGTGCCAGCCGCCGCGGGACTAGCGGGGTCTACGAGCAGTACTTC	CASRRGTSGVYEQYF	TRBJ2-7	TRBV6-5	TRBD2	NA
TGCGCCAGCAGCTTGGATAGGGCTTACGAGCAGTACTTC	CASSLDRAYEQYF	TRBJ2-7	TRBV5-1	NA	NA
TGTGCCAGCAGTTCACACGGGGCAGGACTCTCTGAGGCTTTC	CASSSHGAGLSEAF	TRBJ2-6	TRBV28	NA	NA
TGTGCCAGCAGCATCAGAGGAGTAAGGAACACTGAAGCTTTCTTT	CASSIRGVRNTEAFF	TRBJ1-1	TRBV7-2	NA	once
TGCGCCAGCAGCCAGGCTCTTGGGACTAGCGGGAGACTCTACGAGCAGTACTTC	CASSQALGTSGRLYEQYF	TRBJ2-7	TRBV4-3	TRBD2	few
TGTGCCAGCAGTGCCGGTAACTATGGCTACACCTTC	CASSAGNYGYTF	TRBJ1-2	TRBV2	NA	few
TGTGCCAGCTCGAGGGGCGAGAATCAGCCCCAGCATTTT	CASSRGENQPQHF	TRBJ1-5	TRBV18	NA	NA
TGCAGCGTTGTCCGGGCTGAAGCTTTCTTT	CSVVRAEAFF	TRBJ1-1	TRBV29-1	NA	NA
TGCAGCGTTGACCAGCGGGGGGATACGGGAGAGACCCAGTACTTC	CSVDQRGDTGETQYF	TRBJ2-5	TRBV29-1	TRBD2	NA
TGTGCCAGCAGCGTAGTGGGACGCTTCCAAGAGACCCAGTACTTC	CASSVVGRFQETQYF	TRBJ2-5	TRBV5-4	NA	few
TGTGCCAGCAGCCCTTCGAGCGGTACGCAGTATTTT	CASSPSSGTQYF	TRBJ2-3	TRBV7-2	NA	few
TGTGCCAGCAGCAAAGTGGGAGGGACTAGTTCTTACGAGCAGTACTTC	CASSKVGGTSSYEQYF	TRBJ2-7	TRBV21-1	NA	NA
TGCGCCAGCAGCTTCGTCAAGGGGGGGCAAGAGACCCAGTACTTC	CASSFVKGGQETQYF	TRBJ2-5	TRBV5-1	NA	NA
TGCGCCAGCCCCGGGACAGGGGGGTATAGCAATCAGCCCCAGCATTTT	CASPGTGGYSNQPQHF	TRBJ1-5	TRBV5-1	TRBD1	NA
TGTGCCATCAGTGATGGGGGCGAGCAGTACTTC	CAISDGGEQYF	TRBJ2-7	TRBV10-3	NA	NA
TGTGCCAGCAGTTATTCGGGGACATCGATCTACGAGCAGTACTTC	CASSYSGTSIYEQYF	TRBJ2-7	TRBV5-6	NA	NA
TGCAGCGTGGACGGACCGACAGGGCCCACAGATACGCAGTATTTT	CSVDGPTGPTDTQYF	TRBJ2-3	TRBV29-1	TRBD1	few
TGTGCCAGCAGCCCTACAGGGGTGCGAGAGACCCAGTACTTC	CASSPTGVRETQYF	TRBJ2-5	TRBV7-2	TRBD1	NA
TGTGCCAGCAGCTCCTCGACTAGCGGAGACTACGAGCAGTACTTC	CASSSSTSGDYEQYF	TRBJ2-7	TRBV11-2	TRBD2	NA
TGTGCCAGCAGCCCGCCGGGCCCTCGCAACGAGCAGTACTTC	CASSPPGPRNEQYF	TRBJ2-7	TRBV7-6	NA	NA
TGTGCCAGCAGCTTAAGGGCGGGACGCAATGAGCAGTTCTTC	CASSLRAGRNEQFF	TRBJ2-1	TRBV7-3	NA	few
TGCGCCAGCAGCCAAGACCTGACCGGAGATACGCAGTATTTT	CASSQDLTGDTQYF	TRBJ2-3	TRBV5-1	NA	NA
TGTGCCAGCTCACCACCCAGTTTGTCCGGGGAGCTGTTTTTT	CASSPPSLSGELFF	TRBJ2-2	TRBV18	NA	NA
TGCGCCAGCAGCTTGTGGAACAGCCGGAAGGCTGAAGCTTTCTTT	CASSLWNSRKAEAFF	TRBJ1-1	TRBV5-1	NA	NA
TGTGCCAGCAGCGAAACCAAAACGGGACAGGGAAATTCACCCCTCCACTTT	CASSETKTGQGNSPLHF	TRBJ1-6	TRBV21-1	NA	few
TGTGCCAGCAGTAAGAACAGGGTCGGAAACACTGAAGCTTTCTTT	CASSKNRVGNTEAFF	TRBJ1-1	TRBV27	NA	NA
TGTGCAACAAACGTAGGGGCGGCAGATACGCAGTATTTT	CATNVGAADTQYF	TRBJ2-3	TRBV30	NA	NA
TGTGCCAGCGGCCTAGGGCTAGAGCAGTTCTTC	CASGLGLEQFF	TRBJ2-1	TRBV5-6	NA	few
TGCAGCGTCGATCAGTGGGGGAATGAGCAGTTCTTC	CSVDQWGNEQFF	TRBJ2-1	TRBV29-1	NA	NA
TGTGCCAGCAGCGCAGGGACAGCCCAAGAGACCCAGTACTTC	CASSAGTAQETQYF	TRBJ2-5	TRBV5-4	TRBD1	NA